The 7 T cell receptor beta chains listed next were all sequenced from one sample in a study of CD8+ T cells in alopecia areata. The authors extracted RNA and reverse transcribed it into cDNA as the sequencing template. Some clones are missing from TCRdb's copy, which holds only in-frame ones; the method was immunoSEQ multiplex PCR. The table shows 180,000 or so clones, with 58% occurring only once. The sample's treatment: oral pan-JAK inhibitor, 5-10 mg twice daily. Here the sequenced sample was CD4+ T cells sorted from blood, taken at week 24, from a patient treated with tofacitinib. The receptor source for this set is a human donor with alopecia areata.

The V call is TRBV29-1, the J call TRBJ2-1, with a weak D call TRBD2 (6 bases). V gave up 2 bases and J gave up 9 bases, with 11 bases separating them. Germline loops: CDR1 SQVTM, CDR2 ANQGSEA. The length of the CDR3 is 12 residues. The CDR3 spells CSVEKTSSEQFF. CDR3 DNA sequence: TGCAGCGTTGAAAAAACTAGCTCTGAGCAGTTCTTC.

This rearrangement joins TRBV10-3 to TRBJ2-5; D perhaps matches TRBD2 (6 bases). The CDR3 loop spans 14 amino acids. The germline V and J ends were trimmed by 6 bases and 0 bases, with 11 bases remaining between them. The germline V gene encodes CDR1 ENHRY and CDR2 SYGVKD. CDR3 protein: CAIRPTGDQETQYF. CDR3 DNA: TGTGCCATCAGGCCGACGGGGGACCAAGAGACCCAGTACTTC.

This clone showed up just a few times. The chain employs TRBV7-2 and TRBJ2-2, with 8 positions matching TRBD1. Looked up from germline, CDR1 is SGHTA and CDR2 is FQGNSA. V was pared by 7 bases and J by 5 bases, with 6 bases of the junction left unmatched. The CDR3 length is 14 residues. The CDR3 nucleotides are TGTGCCAGCACGCGGGACAGGATGACCGGGGAGCTGTTTTTT. It specifies CASTRDRMTGELFF.

The chain carries TRBV6-6 and TRBJ1-4; weak D call: TRBD1 (6 bases). Germline values: CDR1 MNHNY, CDR2 SVGAGI (reference sequence). V lost 4 bases and J lost 6, with 12 bases in between. The CDR3 spans 14 residues. This chain's CDR3 is CASSWREGDEKLFF. The CDR3 bases are TGTGCCAGCAGTTGGAGGGAGGGGGATGAAAAACTGTTTTTT.

This clone occurred a few times. This chain links TRBV29-1 with TRBJ2-1, with TRBD1 identical over 8 bases. J lost 3 bases, V lost 7 bases, and 8 bases had no gene match. This CDR3 has 14 amino acids. Germline CDR1 and CDR2: SQVTM and ANQGSEA. CDR3 nucleotide sequence: TGCAGCGGAGCGGACAGGGTATTCTACAATGAGCAGTTCTTC. Protein product: CSGADRVFYNEQFF.

The chain recombines TRBV6-6 with TRBJ1-6, with TRBD1 matching over 7 bases. The junction had 10 bases not matched to a gene; V was cut back by 2 bases and J by 9 bases. The germline V gene has CDR1 MNHNY and CDR2 SVGAGI (reference sequence). CDR3 length: 16 residues. The CDR3 loop reads CASSYGKGATVSPLHF. The CDR3 DNA follows: TGTGCCAGCAGTTACGGAAAGGGGGCTACCGTTTCACCCCTCCACTTT.

The rearrangement joins TRBV9 to TRBJ2-7; the D is unclear. V was shortened by 0 bases and J by 2 bases, with 12 bases between the two germline ends. Per the germline V gene, CDR1 is SGDLS and CDR2 is YYNGEE. The CDR3 consists of 15 residues. Written as DNA, the CDR3 is TGTGCCAGCAGCGTAGCTCCCGCAGGAACCTACGAGCAGTACTTC. Amino acid sequence: CASSVAPAGTYEQYF.